These T cell receptor beta chains were read from a single sample in a study of shared clonotypes between healthy human individuals. Here immunoSEQ multiplex PCR was the method, and the copy in TCRdb shows in-frame clones only, minus some. The sample holds more than 600,000 clones, about 91% seen once. Sequencing used naive CD8+ T cells sorted from blood. These receptors all come from a man aged 30 to 45 in good health. The CDR3 runs from the conserved cysteine through the conserved F or W. D genes are given only for firm matches. Rows give clone size only sometimes, using once, few, many, or a class for an expanded clone.

length: 12
size: .
D: .
V: TRBV6-1
J: TRBJ1-5
CDR3: CASTQFNQPQHF
DNA: TGTGCCAGCACTCAGTTTAATCAGCCCCAGCATTTT

length: 14
size: .
D: TRBD1
V: TRBV15
J: TRBJ1-2
CDR3: CATSPGTGWNGYTF
DNA: TGTGCCACCAGCCCCGGGACAGGGTGGAATGGCTACACCTTC

length: 15
size: .
D: TRBD1
V: TRBV7-2
J: TRBJ1-3
CDR3: CASSLEDRAGNTIYF
DNA: TGTGCCAGCAGCTTAGAGGACAGGGCTGGAAACACCATATATTTT

length: 15
size: once
D: .
V: TRBV5-1
J: TRBJ2-2
CDR3: CASSFAQGVTGELFF
DNA: TGCGCCAGCAGCTTCGCACAGGGTGTCACCGGGGAGCTGTTTTTT

length: 15
size: .
D: TRBD1
V: TRBV27
J: TRBJ1-5
CDR3: CASSPGTGGNQPQHF
DNA: TGTGCCAGCAGTCCAGGGACAGGTGGCAATCAGCCCCAGCATTTT

length: 16
size: few
D: .
V: TRBV28
J: TRBJ2-7
CDR3: CASSLVMEGQGDEQYF
DNA: TGTGCCAGCAGTTTAGTGATGGAGGGCCAAGGGGACGAGCAGTACTTC

length: 15
size: .
D: .
V: TRBV5-6
J: TRBJ1-2
CDR3: CASSSDLQGLYGYTF
DNA: TGTGCCAGCAGCTCGGATCTACAGGGCCTCTATGGCTACACCTTC

length: 13
size: .
D: .
V: TRBV6-4
J: TRBJ2-5
CDR3: CASSPTRFGTQYF
DNA: TGTGCCAGCAGTCCCACTAGGTTCGGGACCCAGTACTTC

length: 17
size: .
D: TRBD1
V: TRBV15
J: TRBJ1-4
CDR3: CATLGTGGFTTNEKLFF
DNA: TGTGCCACCTTAGGGACAGGGGGCTTTACAACTAATGAAAAACTGTTTTTT

length: 18
size: .
D: .
V: TRBV9
J: TRBJ2-1
CDR3: CASSVKGSGANSYNEQFF
DNA: TGTGCCAGCAGCGTAAAAGGGAGTGGAGCGAACTCCTACAATGAGCAGTTCTTC

length: 15
size: .
D: .
V: TRBV7-6
J: TRBJ2-1
CDR3: CASSLFPLSDNEQFF
DNA: TGTGCCAGCAGCTTATTTCCCCTGTCGGACAATGAGCAGTTCTTC

length: 12
size: .
D: TRBD1
V: TRBV5-4
J: TRBJ1-4
CDR3: CASRRDSEKLFF
DNA: TGTGCCAGCAGACGGGACAGCGAAAAACTGTTTTTT

length: 14
size: .
D: TRBD2
V: TRBV27
J: TRBJ2-1
CDR3: CASSLLAGGREQFF
DNA: TGTGCCAGCAGTTTACTAGCGGGAGGGAGAGAGCAGTTCTTC

length: 14
size: .
D: TRBD1
V: TRBV10-3
J: TRBJ2-7
CDR3: CAISAGTGTYEQYF
DNA: TGTGCCATCAGTGCCGGGACAGGTACCTACGAGCAGTACTTC

length: 16
size: .
D: .
V: TRBV18
J: TRBJ2-1
CDR3: CANSNRAGRILNEQFF
DNA: TGTGCCAATTCCAATCGAGCGGGCCGGATTCTTAATGAGCAGTTCTTC

length: 13
size: .
D: .
V: TRBV10-3
J: TRBJ2-3
CDR3: CASHRELVDTQYF
DNA: TGTGCCAGCCATAGGGAATTGGTCGATACGCAGTATTTT

length: 17
size: .
D: .
V: TRBV10-3
J: TRBJ2-7
CDR3: CADTFPSLGGGAYEQYF
DNA: TGTGCCGACACCTTCCCCAGTTTGGGCGGTGGGGCCTACGAGCAGTACTTC

length: 21
size: .
D: .
V: TRBV21-1
J: TRBJ2-1
CDR3: CASSNSRASGRKLRDYNEQFF
DNA: TGTGCCAGCAGCAACTCTCGGGCTAGCGGGAGAAAACTCCGGGACTACAATGAGCAGTTCTTC

length: 14
size: few
D: TRBD2
V: TRBV29-1
J: TRBJ2-2
CDR3: CSVDAGGNLGELFF
DNA: TGCAGCGTTGACGCGGGAGGGAACCTCGGGGAGCTGTTTTTT

length: 14
size: .
D: .
V: TRBV5-8
J: TRBJ2-7
CDR3: CASSLRQANYEQYF
DNA: TGTGCCAGCAGCTTGCGGCAGGCGAACTACGAGCAGTACTTC

length: 14
size: .
D: .
V: TRBV11-2
J: TRBJ2-5
CDR3: CASSLVHGGETQYF
DNA: TGTGCCAGCAGCTTAGTTCATGGAGGAGAGACCCAGTACTTC

length: 15
size: .
D: TRBD2
V: TRBV7-9
J: TRBJ2-1
CDR3: CASSYLAGGDNEQFF
DNA: TGTGCCAGCAGCTACCTAGCGGGAGGGGACAATGAGCAGTTCTTC

length: 14
size: .
D: .
V: TRBV9
J: TRBJ2-6
CDR3: CASDFGSGANVLTF
DNA: TGTGCCAGCGATTTCGGCTCTGGGGCCAACGTCCTGACTTTC

length: 11
size: .
D: .
V: TRBV20-1
J: TRBJ1-1
CDR3: CSAPLNTEAFF
DNA: TGCAGTGCCCCATTGAACACTGAAGCTTTCTTT

length: 13
size: .
D: .
V: TRBV30
J: TRBJ2-6
CDR3: CAWSRIGANVLTF
DNA: TGTGCCTGGAGTAGAATCGGGGCCAACGTCCTGACTTTC

length: 14
size: .
D: .
V: TRBV7-2
J: TRBJ2-5
CDR3: CASSLSGFQETQYF
DNA: TGTGCCAGCAGTCTTTCAGGCTTCCAAGAGACCCAGTACTTC

length: 14
size: .
D: TRBD1
V: TRBV4-1
J: TRBJ1-2
CDR3: CASSARTGDYGYTF
DNA: TGCGCCAGCAGCGCCCGGACAGGGGACTATGGCTACACCTTC

length: 17
size: .
D: .
V: TRBV7-9
J: TRBJ1-1
CDR3: CASSLVQVPGVNSGAFF
DNA: TGTGCCAGCAGCTTAGTTCAAGTTCCCGGAGTGAATTCGGGAGCTTTCTTT

length: 16
size: .
D: TRBD1
V: TRBV7-2
J: TRBJ2-1
CDR3: CASSAGPRTGLSEQFF
DNA: TGTGCCAGCAGCGCCGGGCCTCGGACAGGGTTAAGTGAGCAGTTCTTC

length: 11
size: .
D: .
V: TRBV6-1
J: TRBJ2-1
CDR3: CASTRDGEQFF
DNA: TGTGCCAGCACCCGGGACGGCGAGCAGTTCTTC

length: 13
size: .
D: .
V: TRBV7-2
J: TRBJ2-5
CDR3: CATSHPPIETQYF
DNA: TGTGCCACCTCTCACCCCCCGATCGAGACCCAGTACTTC

length: 14
size: .
D: TRBD1
V: TRBV5-1
J: TRBJ1-2
CDR3: CASSSGQGAYGYTF
DNA: TGCGCCAGCAGCTCGGGACAGGGGGCGTATGGCTACACCTTC

length: 15
size: once
D: TRBD2
V: TRBV7-8
J: TRBJ2-1
CDR3: CASSPPPGTSGGEFF
DNA: TGTGCCAGCAGCCCCCCTCCCGGGACTAGCGGGGGCGAGTTCTTC

length: 15
size: .
D: TRBD2
V: TRBV27
J: TRBJ2-5
CDR3: CASSYGGAGEETQYF
DNA: TGTGCCAGCAGTTACGGTGGAGCGGGGGAAGAGACCCAGTACTTC

length: 15
size: .
D: .
V: TRBV7-8
J: TRBJ2-6
CDR3: CASSQAARLRNVLTF
DNA: TGTGCCAGCAGTCAGGCGGCCAGGCTCCGCAACGTCCTGACTTTC

length: 14
size: .
D: TRBD2
V: TRBV6-5
J: TRBJ2-1
CDR3: CASSYLAGGDEQFF
DNA: TGTGCCAGCAGTTACCTGGCCGGGGGGGATGAGCAGTTCTTC

length: 14
size: .
D: .
V: TRBV6-1
J: TRBJ2-7
CDR3: CASSEGWNTYEQYF
DNA: TGTGCCAGCAGTGAAGGGTGGAATACCTACGAGCAGTACTTC

length: 13
size: .
D: .
V: TRBV15
J: TRBJ2-5
CDR3: CATSRRSVETQYF
DNA: TGTGCCACCAGCAGAAGATCGGTTGAGACCCAGTACTTC

length: 15
size: .
D: TRBD1
V: TRBV7-9
J: TRBJ2-1
CDR3: CASSDRTGPHNEQFF
DNA: TGTGCCAGCAGCGACCGGACAGGACCTCACAATGAGCAGTTCTTC

length: 14
size: .
D: .
V: TRBV28
J: TRBJ2-7
CDR3: CASSPLSVTYEQYF
DNA: TGTGCCAGCAGTCCCCTGTCCGTTACCTACGAGCAGTACTTC

length: 16
size: .
D: .
V: TRBV7-6
J: TRBJ2-3
CDR3: CASSLVTHSPTDTQYF
DNA: TGTGCCAGCAGCTTAGTGACACACTCACCCACAGATACGCAGTATTTT

length: 15
size: .
D: .
V: TRBV4-1
J: TRBJ2-3
CDR3: CASSQVGLMADTQYF
DNA: TGCGCCAGCAGCCAAGTGGGTCTTATGGCAGATACGCAGTATTTT

length: 11
size: .
D: .
V: TRBV7-9
J: TRBJ2-1
CDR3: CASSGQSRWFF
DNA: TGTGCCAGCAGCGGCCAGTCCAGATGGTTCTTC

length: 13
size: .
D: .
V: TRBV28
J: TRBJ2-7
CDR3: CASSLLEAYEQYF
DNA: TGTGCCAGCAGTTTATTAGAGGCCTACGAGCAGTACTTC

length: 10
size: .
D: .
V: TRBV30
J: TRBJ1-3
CDR3: CAWSVDTIYF
DNA: TGTGCCTGGAGTGTAGACACCATATATTTT

length: 16
size: .
D: .
V: TRBV29-1
J: TRBJ2-7
CDR3: CSVDSRRQGTSYEQYF
DNA: TGCAGCGTTGATTCTAGGAGACAAGGGACCTCCTACGAGCAGTACTTC

length: 15
size: .
D: .
V: TRBV7-3
J: TRBJ2-2
CDR3: CASSFTQGGTGELFF
DNA: TGTGCCAGCAGCTTTACGCAGGGAGGCACCGGGGAGCTGTTTTTT

length: 14
size: .
D: .
V: TRBV4-3
J: TRBJ2-3
CDR3: CASSQVGGADTQYF
DNA: TGCGCCAGCAGCCAAGTGGGCGGGGCAGATACGCAGTATTTT

length: 14
size: .
D: TRBD1
V: TRBV2
J: TRBJ2-7
CDR3: CASLPRDRDYEQYF
DNA: TGTGCCAGCCTCCCTCGGGACAGGGACTACGAGCAGTACTTC

length: 14
size: .
D: TRBD2
V: TRBV5-1
J: TRBJ2-5
CDR3: CASSPSGNQETQYF
DNA: TGCGCCAGCAGCCCTAGCGGGAACCAAGAGACCCAGTACTTC

length: 12
size: .
D: TRBD2
V: TRBV25-1
J: TRBJ2-3
CDR3: CASGPGGDTQYF
DNA: TGTGCCAGCGGCCCGGGGGGAGATACGCAGTATTTT

length: 12
size: .
D: .
V: TRBV9
J: TRBJ2-2
CDR3: CASSPNTGELFF
DNA: TGTGCCAGCAGCCCCAACACCGGGGAGCTGTTTTTT

length: 14
size: .
D: TRBD1
V: TRBV29-1
J: TRBJ1-2
CDR3: CSVEVGGTENGYTF
DNA: TGCAGCGTTGAAGTCGGGGGGACAGAAAATGGCTACACCTTC

length: 13
size: once
D: .
V: TRBV28
J: TRBJ2-7
CDR3: CASSPGQSYEQYF
DNA: TGTGCCAGCAGCCCGGGACAATCCTACGAGCAGTACTTC

length: 14
size: .
D: .
V: TRBV10-3
J: TRBJ2-7
CDR3: CAISENDGYYEQYF
DNA: TGTGCCATCAGTGAGAATGACGGGTACTACGAGCAGTACTTC